This TCR beta chain derives from a study of T cell responses to AZD1222 COVID-19 vaccine. Study-wide findings and caveats: Possibly, clonal diversity was underestimated; donors were largely white British and included more females. Nearly half of unique spike-specific TCRs reportedly avoided B.1.351 and B.1.1.7 mutated regions.

On this clone itself: The antigen is undetermined.

V shed 3 bases, J shed 5 bases, and the junction held 1 base outside the gene matches. The CDR3 spans 14 residues. Per the germline V gene, CDR1 is LNHDA and CDR2 is SQIVND (reference sequence). Here immunoSEQ multiplex PCR was the method, and the copy in TCRdb shows in-frame clones only, minus some. The sample has fewer than 150,000 clones, 88% seen once. Second-dose intervals of approximately 4 or approximately 12 weeks were pooled. V and J are TRBV19 and TRBJ2-2, with TRBD1 matching 9 bases. The specimen comprised peripheral blood, sampled 28 days after the second AZD1222 dose. The sequence was obtained from an adult who received the AZD1222 COVID-19 vaccine. CDR3: CASSIGTGTGELFF. The CDR3 DNA reads TGTGCCAGTAGTATTGGGACAGGGACCGGGGAGCTGTTTTTT.